This T cell receptor beta chain was retrieved from a study of blood T cell repertoires in COVID-19. Overall study context: Some COVID-19 samples were acute and others convalescent; all came from the United States, Italy and Spain. From T cells, B-cell-depleted T cells, or PBMCs came the material, which was cDNA or gDNA.

Original methodology: Reference gene primer amplification gave estimated nucleated cell counts. Sequencing used immunoSEQ multiplex PCR; TCRdb keeps in-frame clones, though not all of them. The DNA was the basis for D and trimming; V, J and clone size are from that table. Among some 110,000 clones, around 74% were seen once, and the ten largest hold roughly a fifth. This clone came up once. Germline CDR1 MNHEY, CDR2 SVGAGI. V was pared by 1 base and J by 8 bases, with 11 bases of the junction left unmatched. The CDR3 has 16 amino acids. Sequencing was performed on peripheral blood. The chain has TRBV6-5 and TRBJ1-1; 9 bases are shared with TRBD1. The origin of this receptor is a woman in her seventies with acute or convalescent COVID-19. CDR3 amino acids: CASSYYRTGEFAEAFF. The DNA for the CDR3 is TGTGCCAGCAGTTACTATCGGACAGGGGAGTTTGCCGAAGCTTTCTTT.